One and the same sample provided the 8 T cell receptor beta chains below, sequenced in a study of CD8 T cells in Susac syndrome. Roughly 0.45 to 1 ug RNA was reverse transcribed with random hexamers. TCRdb passed the immunoSEQ multiplex PCR reads through MiXCR, listing each CDR3 protein once. The sample carries approximately 180,000 distinct CDR3 sequences, just under 95% recorded once. The sample comprised CD4+ T cells from PBMCs. The receptors originated from a human donor with Susac syndrome.

The V gene is TRBV3-1, the J gene TRBJ2-7; a possible D gene is TRBD1 (6 bases). The CDR3 has 14 amino acids. The V and J ends lost 2 bases and 6 bases respectively, with 14 bases between them. Germline V gene data show CDR1 as LGHDT and CDR2 as YNNKEL (reference sequence). CDR3: CASSQPPEDSEQYF. The CDR3 nucleotides are TGTGCCAGCAGCCAACCCCCTGAGGACAGCGAGCAGTACTTC.

The chain uses TRBV30 and TRBJ2-7, with D maybe TRBD2 (5 bases). The V end lost 4 bases, the J end lost 2 bases, and 9 bases lay between the germline ends. The CDR3 is made up of 12 amino acids. Germline V gene data show CDR1 as GTSNPN and CDR2 as SVGIG (reference sequence). In DNA form, the CDR3 reads TGTGCCTGGACGGACTCAACCTACGAGCAGTACTTC. Translating gives CAWTDSTYEQYF.

The rearrangement uses TRBV5-1 and TRBJ1-5; D remains unclear. Germline values: CDR1 SGHRS, CDR2 YFSETQ. Trimming left V 1 base short and J 4 bases short, with 12 bases between. The CDR3 has 15 amino acids. CDR3 coding DNA: TGCGCCAGCAGCTTGAGCCCAGCTTTGAATCAGCCCCAGCATTTT. This codes for CASSLSPALNQPQHF.

V usage is TRBV20-1 and J usage is TRBJ1-1, with a weak D call TRBD1 (5 bases). This CDR3 contains 14 residues. V was clipped by 0 bases and J by 5 bases, with 13 bases between them. The germline V gene encodes CDR1 DFQATT and CDR2 SNEGSKA (reference sequence). The CDR3 reads CSARDRQGATEAFF. The CDR3 bases are TGCAGTGCTAGAGATCGCCAGGGAGCAACTGAAGCTTTCTTT.

This chain links TRBV28 with TRBJ2-5; the match to TRBD1 covers 8 bases. Germline V gene lookup returns CDR1 MDHEN and CDR2 SYDVKM. Unmatched junction bases numbered 10, after V lost 9 bases and J lost 7 bases. The CDR3 is made up of 13 amino acids. CDR3 amino acids: CASKTGDDRTQYF. The CDR3 DNA sequence: TGTGCCAGTAAGACAGGGGATGATCGGACCCAGTACTTC.

The chain carries TRBV2 and TRBJ1-5; TRBD1 matches 7 bases. Unmatched junction bases numbered 4, after V lost 7 bases and J lost 4 bases. CDR1 and CDR2 from the germline V gene are SNHLY and FYNNEI. This CDR3 has 13 residues. The DNA for the CDR3 is TGTGCCAGCAACCTACAGGGGAATCAGCCCCAGCATTTT. Translating gives CASNLQGNQPQHF.

This clonotype was detected only once. The CDR3, as DNA: TGTGCCAGCAGTGAAAGTCAGGGTGCCCACTCACCCCTCCACTTT. Amino acid sequence: CASSESQGAHSPLHF. V gene TRBV25-1 combines with J gene TRBJ1-6; D might be TRBD1 (5 bases). Trimming left V 2 bases short and J 10 bases short, with 15 bases between. Germline V lookup: CDR1 MGHDK, CDR2 SYGVNS. This CDR3 is built from 15 residues.

The CDR3 DNA is TGTGCCTGGAGTCCTTCGATTATCGGGGAGCTGTTTTTT. Residues: CAWSPSIIGELFF. The chain has TRBV30 and TRBJ2-2; unclear D gene. CDR3 size: 13 residues. Germline CDR1 is GTSNPN and CDR2 is SVGIG (reference sequence). Trimming took 2 bases from V and 7 from J, leaving 11 bases between them.